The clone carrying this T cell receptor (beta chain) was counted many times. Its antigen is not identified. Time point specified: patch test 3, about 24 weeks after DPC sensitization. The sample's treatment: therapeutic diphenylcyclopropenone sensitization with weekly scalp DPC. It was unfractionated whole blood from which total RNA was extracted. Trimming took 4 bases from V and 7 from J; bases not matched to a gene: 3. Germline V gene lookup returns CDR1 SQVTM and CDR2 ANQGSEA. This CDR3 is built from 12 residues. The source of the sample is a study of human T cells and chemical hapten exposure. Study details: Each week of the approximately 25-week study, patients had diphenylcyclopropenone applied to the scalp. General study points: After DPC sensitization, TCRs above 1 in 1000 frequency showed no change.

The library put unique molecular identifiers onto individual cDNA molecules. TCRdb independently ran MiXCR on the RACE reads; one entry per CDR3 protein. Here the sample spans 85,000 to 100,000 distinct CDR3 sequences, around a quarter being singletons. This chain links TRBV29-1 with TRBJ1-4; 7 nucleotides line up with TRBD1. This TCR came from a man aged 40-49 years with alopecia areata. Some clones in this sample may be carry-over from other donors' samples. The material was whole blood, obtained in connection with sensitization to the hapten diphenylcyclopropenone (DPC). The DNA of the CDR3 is TGCAGCGTTGGACAGGGAGGTGAAAAACTGTTTTTT. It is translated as CSVGQGGEKLFF.